These 15 T cell receptor beta chains were sequenced from one sample in a study of CD8 T cells in Susac syndrome (dated by TCRdb to about 2019). The library was prepared using the immunoSEQ multiplex PCR assay. RNA was extracted using the RNeasy kit, and roughly 0.45 to 1 microgram was reverse transcribed with random hexamers. The public reads were reprocessed in TCRdb via fastp at Q25 and MiXCR, keeping in-frame beta chains. Entries are consolidated by CDR3 protein sequence, retaining the most common genes and DNA. Across this sample there are 85,000 to 120,000 distinct CDR3 sequences, with around 94% seen only once. Clones ranked in the top ten supply over 0.35% of the sample. The sequenced sample consisted of CD8+ T cells from PBMCs. These receptors were obtained from a human donor with Susac syndrome.

J is TRBJ2-3 and V is TRBV15; no firm D call. V was clipped by 2 bases and J by 4 bases, with 13 bases between them. CDR1 and CDR2 (germline): LNHNV, YYDKDF (reference sequence). The CDR3 length is 15 residues. The CDR3 sequence is CATSRFFGGPDTQYF. Written as DNA, the CDR3 is TGTGCCACCAGCAGATTCTTCGGTGGGCCAGATACGCAGTATTTT.

The rearrangement links TRBV29-1 to TRBJ2-1; TRBD1 might be the D (6 bases). V was clipped by 2 bases and J by 6 bases, with 14 bases between them. CDR3 length: 14 residues. CDR1 SQVTM and CDR2 ANQGSEA come from the germline V gene. The CDR3 DNA reads as TGCAGCGTTGAAATGGGACATGCTGCCAATGAGCAGTTCTTC. This codes for CSVEMGHAANEQFF.

V usage is TRBV16 and J usage is TRBJ2-3; maybe TRBD1 (6 bases). The V gene lost 0 bases and the J gene lost 4 bases, with 11 bases spanning the gap. This CDR3 is built from 15 residues. Germline V gene data show CDR1 as KGHSY and CDR2 as FQNENV. CDR3 bases: TGTGCCAGCAGCCAATCCAGGGGATGGGCAGATACGCAGTATTTT. Translation gives CASSQSRGWADTQYF.

The chain combines TRBV6-6 with TRBJ2-7; D gene unclear. Trimming left V 5 bases short and J 1 base short, with 9 bases between. CDR3 size: 13 residues. Germline V gene lookup returns CDR1 MNHNY and CDR2 SVGAGI (reference sequence). The CDR3 spells CASSPDGSYEQYF. CDR3 sequence (DNA): TGTGCCAGCAGTCCGGACGGATCCTACGAGCAGTACTTC.

The chain joins TRBV20-1 to TRBJ1-5, with 10 bases that match TRBD1. Germline V CDR1 and CDR2: DFQATT, SNEGSKA (reference sequence). The CDR3 totals 16 residues. The V and J ends lost 2 bases and 6 bases, in that order; junction bases with no gene match: 10. CDR3 sequence reads: CSARMTDRGLSQPQHF. The DNA of the CDR3 is TGCAGTGCTAGAATGACCGACAGGGGGCTGAGTCAGCCCCAGCATTTT.

The chain joins TRBV5-4 to TRBJ2-7; D is ambiguous. V was clipped by 0 bases and J by 3 bases, with 7 bases between them. The CDR3 contains 13 residues. Germline values: CDR1 SGHNT, CDR2 YYREEE (reference sequence). The CDR3 nucleotides are TGTGCCAGCAGCTTGGAACAGAGCTACGAGCAGTACTTC. Amino acids: CASSLEQSYEQYF.

This rearrangement joins TRBV20-1 to TRBJ1-2, with 8 nucleotides matching TRBD1. The length of the CDR3 is 14 residues. Germline V lookup: CDR1 DFQATT, CDR2 SNEGSKA (reference sequence). With V trimmed by 3 bases and J by 6 bases, 9 bases remained unmatched. Here the CDR3 DNA reads TGCAGTGCTAGGGACGACAGGGGAGGTCATGGCTACACCTTC. Translating gives CSARDDRGGHGYTF.

V usage is TRBV5-1 and J usage is TRBJ2-7; TRBD2 might be the D (5 bases). Deletions cut 4 bases from V and 0 bases from J, with 14 bases between. Germline CDR1 SGHRS, CDR2 YFSETQ. This CDR3 has 15 amino acids. CDR3 sequence (DNA): TGCGCCAGCAGCCAAAGGACGGGGAGCTCCTACGAGCAGTACTTC. It specifies CASSQRTGSSYEQYF.

The chain recombines TRBV6-2 or TRBV6-3 with TRBJ2-2, with unresolved D. The germline V gene has CDR1 MNHEY and CDR2 SVGEGT. The CDR3 consists of 14 residues. Trimming stripped 6 bases from V and 7 bases from J, with 15 bases between. The CDR3 sequence is CASSPKTVFGELFF. The DNA of the CDR3 is TGTGCCAGCAGCCCGAAAACTGTTTTCGGGGAGCTGTTTTTT.

The rearrangement joins TRBV9 to TRBJ1-2; D unresolved. Germline assignment: CDR1 SGDLS and CDR2 YYNGEE. Trimming removed 3 bases at V and 7 bases at J, with 7 bases between. The CDR3 has 11 residues. The CDR3 loop reads CASSAQAGYTF. In DNA, the CDR3 is TGTGCCAGCAGCGCCCAGGCTGGCTACACCTTC.

This chain connects TRBV23-1 to TRBJ2-2, with D unclear. TRBV23-1 is classed as an ORF, of uncertain function. The CDR3 spans 16 residues. Deletions cut 6 bases from V and 4 bases from J, with 18 bases between. CDR3 loop: CASSRLLRKGTGELFF. As DNA, the CDR3 is TGCGCCAGCAGCCGATTACTAAGAAAAGGCACCGGGGAGCTGTTTTTT.

CDR3 protein: CASSPRDRSNTEAFF. In DNA form, the CDR3 reads TGTGCCAGCTCACCCCGGGACAGATCGAACACTGAAGCTTTCTTT. This rearrangement joins TRBV18 to TRBJ1-1; 7 bases align to TRBD1. Per the germline V gene, CDR1 is KGHSH and CDR2 is LQKENI. Germline trimming cut 3 bases from V and 1 base from J; bases unmatched to any gene: 5. The CDR3 sequence is 15 residues long.

J is TRBJ1-1 and V is TRBV12-3 or TRBV12-4; TRBD1 is a possible D gene (6 bases). CDR3 length equals 14 residues. Trimming pared 3 bases from V and 1 base from J, leaving 9 bases between. DNA of the CDR3: TGTGCCAGCAGTTTGGGGGCCCCGAACACTGAAGCTTTCTTT. Its translation is CASSLGAPNTEAFF.

The chain has TRBV20-1 and TRBJ2-1; TRBD2 matches 13 bases. With 4 bases clipped from V and 4 bases from J, the junction kept 10 bases outside the gene matches. Germline CDR1 and CDR2: DFQATT and SNEGSKA (reference sequence). CDR3 size: 17 residues. The CDR3 DNA sequence: TGCAGTGCTACCGGGACTAGCGGGGCTGGATTGTACAATGAGCAGTTCTTC. Residues: CSATGTSGAGLYNEQFF.

This chain links TRBV9 with TRBJ2-3; 7 bases match TRBD1. Per germline, CDR1 SGDLS and CDR2 YYNGEE. Trimming at V came to 4 bases and at J to 6 bases, leaving 11 bases not matched to a gene. The CDR3 sequence is 15 residues long. The CDR3 bases are TGTGCCAGCAGCACGTGGGACAGAGGTACGGATACGCAGTATTTT. This translates into CASSTWDRGTDTQYF.